The 7 T cell receptor beta chains reported below all come from one sample, sequenced in a study of blood T cell repertoires in COVID-19. TCRdb's copy holds only in-frame clones and misses some; the assay was immunoSEQ multiplex PCR. The top ten clones hold about 3.1% of a sample with around 160,000 clones, just under 85% of them seen once. The sample was peripheral blood. The source of these receptors is a woman aged 35 to 49 with active or convalescent COVID-19.

CDR3 DNA: TGTGCCAGCAGCCTCTTCCCCACTGAAGCTTTCTTT. Translating it yields CASSLFPTEAFF. The V call is TRBV5-6, the J call TRBJ1-1; D unresolved. The CDR3 runs to 12 residues. CDR1 is SGHDT, CDR2 YYEEEE, per germline. Trimming took off 4 bases at V and 4 bases at J, with 8 bases between the two ends.

The chain combines TRBV5-6 with TRBJ2-1; 13 bases map to TRBD2. The V gene's germline CDR1 is SGHDT and CDR2 YYEEEE. This CDR3 region has 16 residues. V was clipped by 4 bases and J by 8 bases; unmatched bases: 9. In DNA, the CDR3 is TGTGCCAGCAGCCCGACCCGGACTAGCGGGAGCTATGAGCAGTTCTTC. It translates to CASSPTRTSGSYEQFF.

The rearrangement uses TRBV14 and TRBJ2-2, with D unclear. Germline lookup yields CDR1 SGHDN and CDR2 FVKESK. This CDR3 has 15 amino acids. Trimming pared 1 base from V and 0 bases from J, leaving 6 bases between. The CDR3, as DNA: TGTGCCAGCAGCCAAGTGGGCGCGAACACCGGGGAGCTGTTTTTT. Translation: CASSQVGANTGELFF.

This rearrangement joins TRBV5-1 to TRBJ1-2; a weak D match, TRBD1 (5 bases). V shed 0 bases and J shed 7 bases, with 16 bases lying between them. Germline CDR1 reads SGHRS; CDR2 reads YFSETQ. The CDR3 consists of 15 residues. CDR3 amino acids: CASSLEGRDGRGYTF. The CDR3 DNA follows: TGCGCCAGCAGCTTGGAAGGGCGGGACGGCCGTGGCTACACCTTC.

The chain carries TRBV2 and TRBJ1-5; D remains unclear. Germline V gene lookup returns CDR1 SNHLY and CDR2 FYNNEI. Trimming removed 3 bases at V and 3 bases at J, with 6 bases between. The CDR3 is 13 amino acids. The CDR3 nucleotides are TGTGCCAGCAGTGATACAGCCAATCAGCCCCAGCATTTT. Its translation is CASSDTANQPQHF.

The chain joins TRBV7-2 to TRBJ2-2; possible D gene TRBD2, 6 bases. The V and J ends lost 5 bases and 2 bases respectively, with 21 bases between them. The CDR3 loop spans 18 amino acids. CDR1 and CDR2 from the germline V gene are SGHTA and FQGNSA. As DNA, the CDR3 is TGTGCCAGCAGCCTTACCCGACCGGGACTCTTAAACACCGGGGAGCTGTTTTTT. Translated: CASSLTRPGLLNTGELFF.

The rearrangement links TRBV30 to TRBJ2-7; possibly TRBD1 for D (7 bases). The CDR3 has 14 residues. Trimming removed 0 bases at V and 4 bases at J, with 13 bases between. The germline V gene has CDR1 GTSNPN and CDR2 SVGIG (reference sequence). This chain's CDR3 is CAWSVGGGGYEQYF. In DNA, the CDR3 is TGTGCCTGGAGTGTAGGAGGGGGCGGATACGAGCAGTACTTC.